This TCR beta chain was captured by sequencing in a study of T cell clonality in common variable immunodeficiency. Sequencing input was equivalent genomic DNA from CVID and controls. The assay was immunoSEQ multiplex PCR, and TCRdb's table has in-frame clones only and misses some. The sample has about 6,600 clones, none seen only once. A few counts support this clone. Its specificity is not known. The CDR3 end is not reached by the read, which stops 3 residues before it; the germline J gene fills it in. General observations from the study: T cell subpopulation sequencing would be needed to explain CVID clonality. TCRbeta clonality was increased in CVID versus healthy controls. Common variable immunodeficiency TCR beta sequences reportedly had fewer deletions and N-nucleotide insertions.

V shed 4 bases and J 1 base; nucleotides not matched to a gene: 4. CDR3 length equals 15 residues. Germline V gene sequence: CDR1 MNHNS, CDR2 SASEGT. The chain recombines TRBV6-1 with TRBJ2-3; 8 bases agree with TRBD2. Sequencing was done on a sample of peripheral blood mononuclear cells. This TCR came from a human donor with common variable immunodeficiency. CDR3 bases read: TGTGCCAGCAGTGTAGAGCGGGAGCGCACAGATACG. It encodes CASSVERERTDT. Given in full, the CDR3 is CASSVERERTDTQYF.